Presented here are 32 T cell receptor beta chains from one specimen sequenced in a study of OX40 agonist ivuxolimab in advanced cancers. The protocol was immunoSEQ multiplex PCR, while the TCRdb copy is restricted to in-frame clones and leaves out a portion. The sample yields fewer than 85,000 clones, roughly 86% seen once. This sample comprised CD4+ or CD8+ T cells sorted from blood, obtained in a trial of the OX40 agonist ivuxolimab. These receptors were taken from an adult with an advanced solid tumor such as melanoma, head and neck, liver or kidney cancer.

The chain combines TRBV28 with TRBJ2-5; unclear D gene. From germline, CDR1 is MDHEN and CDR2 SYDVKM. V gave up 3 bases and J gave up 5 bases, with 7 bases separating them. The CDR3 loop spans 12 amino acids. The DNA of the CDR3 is TGTGCCAGCAGTTTGCCCCGTGAGACCCAGTACTTC. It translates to CASSLPRETQYF.

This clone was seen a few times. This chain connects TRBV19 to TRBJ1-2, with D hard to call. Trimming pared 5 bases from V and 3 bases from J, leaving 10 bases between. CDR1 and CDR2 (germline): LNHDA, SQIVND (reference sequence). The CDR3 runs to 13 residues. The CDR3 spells CASSDPAYYGYTF. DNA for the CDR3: TGTGCCAGTAGTGATCCAGCCTACTATGGCTACACCTTC.

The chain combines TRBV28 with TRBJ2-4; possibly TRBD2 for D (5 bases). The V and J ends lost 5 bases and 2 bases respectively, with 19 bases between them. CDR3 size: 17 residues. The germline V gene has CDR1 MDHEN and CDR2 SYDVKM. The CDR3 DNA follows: TGTGCCAGCAGTACGGCTTCGGACTTTTTCCCCAAAAACATTCAGTACTTC. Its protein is CASSTASDFFPKNIQYF. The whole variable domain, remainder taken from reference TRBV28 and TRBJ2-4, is DVKVTQSSRYLVKRTGEKVFLECVQDMDHENMFWYRQDPGLGLRLIYFSYDVKMKEKGDIPEGYSVSREKKERFSLILESASTNQTSMYLCASSTASDFFPKNIQYFGAGTRLSVL.

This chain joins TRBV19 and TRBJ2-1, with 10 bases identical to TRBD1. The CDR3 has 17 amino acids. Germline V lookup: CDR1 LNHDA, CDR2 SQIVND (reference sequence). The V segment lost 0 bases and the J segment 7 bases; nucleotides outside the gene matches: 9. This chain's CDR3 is CASSIDLGQGVRNEQFF. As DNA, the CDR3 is TGTGCCAGTAGTATAGATCTTGGACAGGGGGTGCGTAATGAGCAGTTCTTC.

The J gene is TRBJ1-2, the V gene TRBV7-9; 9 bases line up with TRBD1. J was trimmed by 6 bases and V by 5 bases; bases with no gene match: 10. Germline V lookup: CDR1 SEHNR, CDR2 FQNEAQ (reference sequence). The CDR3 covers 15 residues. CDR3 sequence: CASSRTGGGRNGYTF. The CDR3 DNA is TGTGCCAGCAGCCGCACAGGGGGCGGGAGAAATGGCTACACCTTC.

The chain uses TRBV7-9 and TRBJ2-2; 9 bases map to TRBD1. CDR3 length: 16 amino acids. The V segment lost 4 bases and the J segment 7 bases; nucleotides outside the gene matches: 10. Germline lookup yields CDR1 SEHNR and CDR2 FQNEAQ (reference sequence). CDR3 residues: CASSSYRDREDGELFF. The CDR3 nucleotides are TGTGCCAGCAGCTCCTACCGGGACAGGGAGGACGGGGAGCTGTTTTTT.

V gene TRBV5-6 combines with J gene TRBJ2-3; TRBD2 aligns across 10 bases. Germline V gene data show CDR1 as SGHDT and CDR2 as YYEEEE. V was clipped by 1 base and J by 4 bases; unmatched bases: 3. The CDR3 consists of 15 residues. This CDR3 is CASSLISGGADTQYF. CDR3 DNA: TGTGCCAGCAGCTTGATCAGCGGGGGGGCAGATACGCAGTATTTT.

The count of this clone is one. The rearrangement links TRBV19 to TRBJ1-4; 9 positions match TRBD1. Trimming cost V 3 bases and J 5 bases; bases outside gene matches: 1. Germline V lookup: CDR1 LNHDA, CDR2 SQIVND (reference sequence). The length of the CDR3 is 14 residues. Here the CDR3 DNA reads TGTGCCAGTAGTATGGGGACAGGGAATGAAAAACTGTTTTTT. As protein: CASSMGTGNEKLFF.

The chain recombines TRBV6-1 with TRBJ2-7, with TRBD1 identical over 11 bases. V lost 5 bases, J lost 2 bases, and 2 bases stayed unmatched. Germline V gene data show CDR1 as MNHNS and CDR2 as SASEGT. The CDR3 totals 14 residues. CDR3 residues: CASSSDRGPYEQYF. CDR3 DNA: TGTGCCAGCAGTTCGGACAGGGGGCCCTACGAGCAGTACTTC.

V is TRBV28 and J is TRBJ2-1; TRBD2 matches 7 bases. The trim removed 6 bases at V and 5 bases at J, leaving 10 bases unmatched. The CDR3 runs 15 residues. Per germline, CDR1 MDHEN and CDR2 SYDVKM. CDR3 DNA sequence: TGTGCCAGCAGCTTAAGCGGGAACGTAGACAATGAGCAGTTCTTC. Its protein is CASSLSGNVDNEQFF.

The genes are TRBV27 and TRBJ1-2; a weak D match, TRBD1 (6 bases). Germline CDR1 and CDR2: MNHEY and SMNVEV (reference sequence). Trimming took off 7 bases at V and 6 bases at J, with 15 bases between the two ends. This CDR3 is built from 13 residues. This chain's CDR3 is CASKPQGRHGYTF. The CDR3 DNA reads TGTGCCAGCAAACCTCAGGGGAGACATGGCTACACCTTC.

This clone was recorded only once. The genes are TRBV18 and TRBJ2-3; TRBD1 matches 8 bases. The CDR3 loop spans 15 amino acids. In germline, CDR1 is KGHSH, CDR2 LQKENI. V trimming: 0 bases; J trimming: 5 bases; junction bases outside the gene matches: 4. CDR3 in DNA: TGTGCCAGCTCACCACCGAGGACAGGGAGAGATACGCAGTATTTT. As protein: CASSPPRTGRDTQYF.

CDR3 bases: TGTGCCAGTAGTATAGTAGCTCTTGGGGGTGAAAAACTGTTTTTT. Encoded protein: CASSIVALGGEKLFF. This rearrangement joins TRBV19 to TRBJ1-4; possibly TRBD1 for D (5 bases). CDR1 and CDR2 (germline): LNHDA, SQIVND (reference sequence). Trimming left V 1 base short and J 7 bases short, with 13 bases between. This CDR3 has 15 amino acids.

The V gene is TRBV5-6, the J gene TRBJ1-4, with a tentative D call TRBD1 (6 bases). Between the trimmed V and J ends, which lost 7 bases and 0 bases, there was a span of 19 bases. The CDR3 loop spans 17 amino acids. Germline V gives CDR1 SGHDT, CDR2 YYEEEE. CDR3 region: CASGPRWTVTTNEKLFF. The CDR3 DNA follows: TGTGCCAGCGGCCCTCGGTGGACAGTAACAACTAATGAAAAACTGTTTTTT.

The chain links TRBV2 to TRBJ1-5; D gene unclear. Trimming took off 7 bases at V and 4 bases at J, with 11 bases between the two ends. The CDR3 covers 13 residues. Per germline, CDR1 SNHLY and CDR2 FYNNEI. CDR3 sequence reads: CASMSDTNQPQHF. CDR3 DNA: TGTGCCAGCATGTCCGACACGAATCAGCCCCAGCATTTT.

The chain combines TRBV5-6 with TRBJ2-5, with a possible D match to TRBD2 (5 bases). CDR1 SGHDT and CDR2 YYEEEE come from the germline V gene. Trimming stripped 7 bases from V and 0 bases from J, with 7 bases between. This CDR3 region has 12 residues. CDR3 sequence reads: CASVRDQETQYF. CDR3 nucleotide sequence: TGTGCCAGCGTGAGGGACCAAGAGACCCAGTACTTC. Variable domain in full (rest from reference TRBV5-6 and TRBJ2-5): DAGVTQSPTHLIKTRGQQVTLRCSPKSGHDTVSWYQQALGQGPQFIFQYYEEEERQRGNFPDRFSGHQFPNYSSELNVNALLLGDSALYLCASVRDQETQYFGPGTRLLVL.

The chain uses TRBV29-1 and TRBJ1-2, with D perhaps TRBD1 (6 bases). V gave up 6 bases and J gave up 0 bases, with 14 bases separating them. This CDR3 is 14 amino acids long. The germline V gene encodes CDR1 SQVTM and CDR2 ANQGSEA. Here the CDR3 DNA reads TGCAGCGTGTCCGTACAGGGAGCTAACTATGGCTACACCTTC. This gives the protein CSVSVQGANYGYTF.

The CDR3 DNA sequence: TGTGCCAGCAGTGCCGGCGCAGGCGACTATGGCTACACCTTC. Amino acid sequence: CASSAGAGDYGYTF. The chain uses TRBV6-5 and TRBJ1-2; the D is unclear. The CDR3 is 14 residues long. The ends were cut back, 5 bases at V and 3 bases at J, with 13 bases in the middle. Germline CDR1 reads MNHEY; CDR2 reads SVGAGI.

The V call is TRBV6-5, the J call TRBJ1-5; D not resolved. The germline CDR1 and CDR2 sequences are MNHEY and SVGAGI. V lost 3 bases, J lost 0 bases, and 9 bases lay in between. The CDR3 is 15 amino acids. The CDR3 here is CASSYAGNSNQPQHF. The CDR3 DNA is TGTGCCAGCAGTTATGCTGGTAATAGCAATCAGCCCCAGCATTTT.

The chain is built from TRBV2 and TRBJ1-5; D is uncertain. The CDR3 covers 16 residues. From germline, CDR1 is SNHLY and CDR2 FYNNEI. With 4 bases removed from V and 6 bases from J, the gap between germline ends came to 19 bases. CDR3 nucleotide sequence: TGTGCCAGCAGTGTTGGTAATGTCCGGGGAAGTCAGCCCCAGCATTTT. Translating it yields CASSVGNVRGSQPQHF.

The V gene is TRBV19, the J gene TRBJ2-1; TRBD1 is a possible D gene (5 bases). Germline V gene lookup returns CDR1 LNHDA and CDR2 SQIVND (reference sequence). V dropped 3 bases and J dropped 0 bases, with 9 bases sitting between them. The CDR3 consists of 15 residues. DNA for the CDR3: TGTGCCAGTAGTATGCAGGGCGACTCCTACAATGAGCAGTTCTTC. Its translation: CASSMQGDSYNEQFF.

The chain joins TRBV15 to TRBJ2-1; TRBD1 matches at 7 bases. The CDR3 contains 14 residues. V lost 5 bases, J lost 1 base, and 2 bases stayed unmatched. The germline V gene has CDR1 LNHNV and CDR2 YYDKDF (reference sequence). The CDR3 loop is CATSGGQSYNEQFF. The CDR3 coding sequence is TGTGCCACCAGCGGGGGACAGTCCTACAATGAGCAGTTCTTC.

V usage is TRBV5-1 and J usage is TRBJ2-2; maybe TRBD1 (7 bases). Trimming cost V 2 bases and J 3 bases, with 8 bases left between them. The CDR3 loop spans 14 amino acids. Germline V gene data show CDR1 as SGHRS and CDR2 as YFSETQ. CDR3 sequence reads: CASSFRGDTGELFF. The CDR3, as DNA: TGCGCCAGCAGCTTCAGGGGGGACACCGGGGAGCTGTTTTTT.

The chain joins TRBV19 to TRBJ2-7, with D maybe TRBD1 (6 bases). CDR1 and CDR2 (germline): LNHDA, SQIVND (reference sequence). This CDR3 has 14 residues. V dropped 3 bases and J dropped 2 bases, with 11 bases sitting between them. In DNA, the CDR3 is TGTGCCAGTAGTATTGGGACACGCCCCTACGAGCAGTACTTC. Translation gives CASSIGTRPYEQYF. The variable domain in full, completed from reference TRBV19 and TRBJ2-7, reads DGGITQSPKYLFRKEGQNVTLSCEQNLNHDAMYWYRQDPGQGLRLIYYSQIVNDFQKGDIAEGYSVSREKKESFPLTVTSAQKNPTAFYLCASSIGTRPYEQYFGPGTRLTVT.

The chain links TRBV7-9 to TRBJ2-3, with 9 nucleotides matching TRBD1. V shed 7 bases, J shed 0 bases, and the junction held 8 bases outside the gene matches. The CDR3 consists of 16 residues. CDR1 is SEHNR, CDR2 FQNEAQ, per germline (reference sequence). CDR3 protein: CASTSPGTGSTDTQYF. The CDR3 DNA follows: TGTGCCAGCACCTCCCCCGGGACAGGGAGCACAGATACGCAGTATTTT. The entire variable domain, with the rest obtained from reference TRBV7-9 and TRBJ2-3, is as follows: DTGVSQNPRHKITKRGQNVTFRCDPISEHNRLYWYRQTLGQGPEFLTYFQNEAQLEKSRLLSDRFSAERPKGSFSTLEIQRTEQGDSAMYLCASTSPGTGSTDTQYFGPGTRLTVL.

The CDR3 coding sequence is TGTGCCAGCAGCAAAGATAATTTACAGGGGAGGTCCGGGGAGCTGTTTTTT. It yields the protein CASSKDNLQGRSGELFF. This chain links TRBV21-1 with TRBJ2-2; TRBD1, the table's D call, was not compared with the DNA. TRBV21-1 is recorded as a pseudogene. The CDR3 length is 17 residues.

CDR3 DNA sequence: TGTGCCAGTTCCGGGGGAAGTCGAGTTCAGCCCCAGCATTTT. Amino acid sequence: CASSGGSRVQPQHF. V gene TRBV19 combines with J gene TRBJ1-5; TRBD1 might be the D (5 bases). Germline CDR1 LNHDA, CDR2 SQIVND (reference sequence). Trimming stripped 8 bases from V and 6 bases from J, with 17 bases between. This CDR3 spans 14 amino acids.

The CDR3 loop reads CASSILAATSTDTQYF. The CDR3, as DNA: TGTGCCAGTAGTATCCTAGCGGCCACTAGCACAGATACGCAGTATTTT. The V call is TRBV19, the J call TRBJ2-3; TRBD2 matches 7 bases. Germline loops: CDR1 LNHDA, CDR2 SQIVND (reference sequence). The junction had 6 bases not matched to a gene; V was cut back by 3 bases and J by 0 bases. The CDR3 runs 16 residues.

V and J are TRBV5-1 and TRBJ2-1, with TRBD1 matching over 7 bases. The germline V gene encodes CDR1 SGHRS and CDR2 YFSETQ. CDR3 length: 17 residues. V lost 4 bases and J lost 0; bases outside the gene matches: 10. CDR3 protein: CASSPTTGPISYNEQFF. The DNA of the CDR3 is TGCGCCAGCAGCCCGACGACAGGGCCAATCTCCTACAATGAGCAGTTCTTC.

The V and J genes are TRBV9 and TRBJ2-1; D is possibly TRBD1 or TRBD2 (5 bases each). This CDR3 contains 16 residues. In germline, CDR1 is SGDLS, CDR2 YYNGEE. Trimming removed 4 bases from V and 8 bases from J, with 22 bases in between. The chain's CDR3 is CASSPAQRGRRDEQFF. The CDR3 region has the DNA TGTGCCAGCAGCCCCGCCCAACGGGGACGAAGGGATGAGCAGTTCTTC. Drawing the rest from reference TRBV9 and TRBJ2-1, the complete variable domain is DSGVTQTPKHLITATGQRVTLRCSPRSGDLSVYWYQQSLDQGLQFLIQYYNGEERAKGNILERFSAQQFPDLHSELNLSSLELGDSALYFCASSPAQRGRRDEQFFGPGTRLTVL.

The CDR3 reads CASSIGPGNTEAFF. DNA for the CDR3: TGCGCCAGCAGCATTGGCCCGGGGAACACTGAAGCTTTCTTT. The chain employs TRBV5-1 and TRBJ1-1, with D unresolved. The CDR3 spans 14 residues. Germline assignment: CDR1 SGHRS and CDR2 YFSETQ. Trimming removed 4 bases at V and 1 base at J, with 11 bases between.

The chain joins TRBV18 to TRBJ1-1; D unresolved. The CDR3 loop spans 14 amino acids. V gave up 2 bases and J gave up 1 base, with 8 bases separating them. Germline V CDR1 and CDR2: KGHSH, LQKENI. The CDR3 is CASSPGSGNTEAFF. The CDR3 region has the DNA TGTGCCAGCTCACCAGGTTCGGGGAACACTGAAGCTTTCTTT. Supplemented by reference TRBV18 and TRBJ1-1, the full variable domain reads NAGVMQNPRHLVRRRGQEARLRCSPMKGHSHVYWYRQLPEEGLKFMVYLQKENIIDESGMPKERFSAEFPKEGPSILRIQQVVRGDSAAYFCASSPGSGNTEAFFGQGTRLTVV.